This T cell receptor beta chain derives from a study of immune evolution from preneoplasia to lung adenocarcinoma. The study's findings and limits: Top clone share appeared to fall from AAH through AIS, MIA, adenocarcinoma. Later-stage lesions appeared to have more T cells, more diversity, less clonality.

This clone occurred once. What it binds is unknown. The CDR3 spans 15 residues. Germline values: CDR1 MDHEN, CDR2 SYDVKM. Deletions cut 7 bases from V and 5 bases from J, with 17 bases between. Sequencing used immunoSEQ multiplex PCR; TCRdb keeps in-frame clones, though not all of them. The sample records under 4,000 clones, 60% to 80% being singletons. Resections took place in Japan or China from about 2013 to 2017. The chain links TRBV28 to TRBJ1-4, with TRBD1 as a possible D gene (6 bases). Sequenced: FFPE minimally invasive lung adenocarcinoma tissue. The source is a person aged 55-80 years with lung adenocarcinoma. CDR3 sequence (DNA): TGTGCCAGCACCCCAGAGGACAGCCGAAATGAAAAACTGTTTTTT. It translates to CASTPEDSRNEKLFF.